Listed below are T cell receptor beta chains from one sample, sequenced in a study of radiation and T cells in renal cell carcinoma. TCRdb keeps only in-frame clones here, not all; method: immunoSEQ multiplex PCR. The repertoire has over 55,000 clones, around three quarters of them found once; the top ten carry 6.5% to 8%. The material was blood, obtained from a patient whose treatment included radiotherapy and nephrectomy. The receptor source for this set is a man aged 60 to 69 with renal cell carcinoma. CDR3s include the opening cysteine and the closing phenylalanine or tryptophan. Each record gives: D gene, J gene, clone size, V gene, CDR3 DNA, CDR3 protein. The D gene is left open where the match is weak. Part of the rows lack a size; the others show once, few, many or a class for expanded clones.

D gene: .
J gene: TRBJ2-1
clone size: .
V gene: TRBV2
CDR3 DNA: TGTGCCAGCAGTGGAGGCAGCGGAGTCTCCTACAATGAGCAGTTCTTC
CDR3 protein: CASSGGSGVSYNEQFF

D gene: .
J gene: TRBJ1-5
clone size: .
V gene: TRBV6-5
CDR3 DNA: TGTGCCAGCAGTCCCGGGGGGTACAATCAGCCCCAGCATTTT
CDR3 protein: CASSPGGYNQPQHF

D gene: TRBD1
J gene: TRBJ2-7
clone size: .
V gene: TRBV7-9
CDR3 DNA: TGTGCCAGCAGCTCCCAAGGACAGGGGGCCGGTGAGCAGTACTTC
CDR3 protein: CASSSQGQGAGEQYF

D gene: TRBD1
J gene: TRBJ1-2
clone size: few
V gene: TRBV10-3
CDR3 DNA: TGTGCCATCAGGAAGGACAGGAGTAACTATGGCTACACCTTC
CDR3 protein: CAIRKDRSNYGYTF

D gene: .
J gene: TRBJ2-2
clone size: .
V gene: TRBV6-5
CDR3 DNA: TGTGCCAGCAGCGAGCTAACCGGGGAGCTGTTTTTT
CDR3 protein: CASSELTGELFF

D gene: TRBD1
J gene: TRBJ2-5
clone size: .
V gene: TRBV5-6
CDR3 DNA: TGTGCCAGCAGCGGGGACAGGTCAGAGACCCAGTACTTC
CDR3 protein: CASSGDRSETQYF

D gene: .
J gene: TRBJ1-5
clone size: .
V gene: TRBV19
CDR3 DNA: TGTGCCAGTAGTATCATCGGGGGCAATCAGCCCCAGCATTTT
CDR3 protein: CASSIIGGNQPQHF

D gene: .
J gene: TRBJ1-5
clone size: once
V gene: TRBV19
CDR3 DNA: TGTGCCAGCACAGACACTAACATTAATCAGCCCCAGCATTTT
CDR3 protein: CASTDTNINQPQHF

D gene: TRBD1
J gene: TRBJ2-1
clone size: few
V gene: TRBV7-9
CDR3 DNA: TGTGCCAGCAGCTTAGGACAGGGATCAGATGAGCAGTTCTTC
CDR3 protein: CASSLGQGSDEQFF

D gene: TRBD1
J gene: TRBJ2-6
clone size: .
V gene: TRBV2
CDR3 DNA: TGTGCCAGCGCCCGACAGGGGGCCTCTGGGGCCAACGTCCTGACTTTC
CDR3 protein: CASARQGASGANVLTF

D gene: TRBD2
J gene: TRBJ2-5
clone size: .
V gene: TRBV5-1
CDR3 DNA: TGCGCCAGCAGCCCTGCGGGAGGGGGTGAGACCCAGTACTTC
CDR3 protein: CASSPAGGGETQYF

D gene: .
J gene: TRBJ2-1
clone size: few
V gene: TRBV19
CDR3 DNA: TGTGCCAGTAGTATAGTCTTAGTCTCCTACAATGAGCAGTTCTTC
CDR3 protein: CASSIVLVSYNEQFF

D gene: TRBD1
J gene: TRBJ2-7
clone size: .
V gene: TRBV6-1
CDR3 DNA: TGTGCCAGCACCCGGCAGGGGGCCTGGCTAACCGAGCAGTACTTC
CDR3 protein: CASTRQGAWLTEQYF

D gene: TRBD2
J gene: TRBJ2-5
clone size: .
V gene: TRBV27
CDR3 DNA: TGTGCCAGCAGTTTCGCGGGAGGGCCGCGATATGAGACCCAGTACTTC
CDR3 protein: CASSFAGGPRYETQYF

D gene: .
J gene: TRBJ2-2
clone size: .
V gene: TRBV5-1
CDR3 DNA: TGCGCCAGCAGCTTGGAACAGGAGAACACCGGGGAGCTGTTTTTT
CDR3 protein: CASSLEQENTGELFF

D gene: TRBD2
J gene: TRBJ2-2
clone size: .
V gene: TRBV19
CDR3 DNA: TGTGCCAGTAGTCCGGGACTAGGGAACACCGGGGAGCTGTTTTTT
CDR3 protein: CASSPGLGNTGELFF

D gene: TRBD2
J gene: TRBJ2-4
clone size: .
V gene: TRBV10-3
CDR3 DNA: TGTGCCATCAGGTCGGGGGTCACTAGCGAGGGAAACATTCAGTACTTC
CDR3 protein: CAIRSGVTSEGNIQYF

D gene: .
J gene: TRBJ1-2
clone size: .
V gene: TRBV7-2
CDR3 DNA: TGTGCCAGCAGCTTAAATCGTGAAAGGGGCTACACCTTC
CDR3 protein: CASSLNRERGYTF

D gene: .
J gene: TRBJ1-1
clone size: .
V gene: TRBV5-5
CDR3 DNA: TGTGCCAGCAGCTTGAGTGGGACGCGGGGGCAGGAAGCTTTCTTT
CDR3 protein: CASSLSGTRGQEAFF

D gene: .
J gene: TRBJ2-5
clone size: .
V gene: TRBV5-6
CDR3 DNA: TGTGCCAGCAGCCTGTCTAAAGAAGACATTCAAGAGACCCAGTACTTC
CDR3 protein: CASSLSKEDIQETQYF

D gene: .
J gene: TRBJ1-1
clone size: .
V gene: TRBV7-2
CDR3 DNA: TGTGCCAGCAGCTCAACCGGGGGGGTTGAAGCTTTCTTT
CDR3 protein: CASSSTGGVEAFF

D gene: TRBD1
J gene: TRBJ2-2
clone size: .
V gene: TRBV7-3
CDR3 DNA: TGTGCCAGCAGCCTCGGGACAGGGACCGGGGAGCTGTTTTTT
CDR3 protein: CASSLGTGTGELFF

D gene: .
J gene: TRBJ1-4
clone size: few
V gene: TRBV6-1
CDR3 DNA: TGTGCCAGCAGTGAAGCGCGGGGTATGGTGGGTGAAAAACTGTTTTTT
CDR3 protein: CASSEARGMVGEKLFF

D gene: .
J gene: TRBJ2-2
clone size: .
V gene: TRBV7-3
CDR3 DNA: TGTGCCAGCAGCCCAGCGAACACCGGGGAGCTGTTTTTT
CDR3 protein: CASSPANTGELFF

D gene: .
J gene: TRBJ2-7
clone size: once
V gene: TRBV12-5
CDR3 DNA: TGTGCTAGTGGTTTCCAGGAGCAGTACTTC
CDR3 protein: CASGFQEQYF

D gene: .
J gene: TRBJ2-7
clone size: .
V gene: TRBV5-8
CDR3 DNA: TGTGCCAGCAGCTTGGAGGCAGGCACCTACGAGCAGTACTTC
CDR3 protein: CASSLEAGTYEQYF

D gene: TRBD2
J gene: TRBJ2-2
clone size: .
V gene: TRBV11-3
CDR3 DNA: TGTGCCAGCAGCTTTAGCGGGAGGGCCCGGGGGACCGGGGAGCTGTTTTTT
CDR3 protein: CASSFSGRARGTGELFF

D gene: TRBD1
J gene: TRBJ2-5
clone size: .
V gene: TRBV11-1
CDR3 DNA: TGTGCCAGCAGCTTGGACAGGGATCAAGAGACCCAGTACTTC
CDR3 protein: CASSLDRDQETQYF

D gene: TRBD1
J gene: TRBJ1-5
clone size: .
V gene: TRBV19
CDR3 DNA: TGTGCCAGTAAGGAAAGACAACCGGGTCGCGTTCGGGACAGGAGGGATAGCAATCAGCCCCAGCATTTT
CDR3 protein: CASKERQPGRVRDRRDSNQPQHF

D gene: .
J gene: TRBJ2-5
clone size: .
V gene: TRBV7-2
CDR3 DNA: TGTGCCAGCAGCTTTGAGTCCTCGGGGGAGACCCAGTACTTC
CDR3 protein: CASSFESSGETQYF

D gene: TRBD2
J gene: TRBJ2-1
clone size: .
V gene: TRBV11-3
CDR3 DNA: TGTGCCAGCACCTCACCACCAGGACTAGCGGGACTAAACAATGAGCAGTTCTTC
CDR3 protein: CASTSPPGLAGLNNEQFF

D gene: TRBD1
J gene: TRBJ2-3
clone size: .
V gene: TRBV19
CDR3 DNA: TGTGCCAGTAGTACCCGGGACAGGCCATCTGGAGATACGCAGTATTTT
CDR3 protein: CASSTRDRPSGDTQYF

D gene: .
J gene: TRBJ2-1
clone size: .
V gene: TRBV18
CDR3 DNA: TGTGCCAGCTCACCAGCCGGGGCGGATACCTACAATGAGCAGTTCTTC
CDR3 protein: CASSPAGADTYNEQFF

D gene: TRBD1
J gene: TRBJ2-2
clone size: .
V gene: TRBV23-1
CDR3 DNA: TGCGCCAGCAGTCAAAAGGGACAGGGCAAAACCGGGGAGCTGTTTTTT
CDR3 protein: CASSQKGQGKTGELFF

D gene: .
J gene: TRBJ1-2
clone size: few
V gene: TRBV19
CDR3 DNA: TGTGCCAGTAGTATAGGAGGGTCTGGCTACACCTTC
CDR3 protein: CASSIGGSGYTF

D gene: TRBD1
J gene: TRBJ2-1
clone size: .
V gene: TRBV19
CDR3 DNA: TGTGCCAGTAGTATAGTCACAGGGGTTAAGTACAATGAGCAGTTCTTC
CDR3 protein: CASSIVTGVKYNEQFF

D gene: .
J gene: TRBJ2-2
clone size: once
V gene: TRBV28
CDR3 DNA: TGTGCCAGCACCTCAACCGGACACTTTAACACCGGGGAGCTGTTTTTT
CDR3 protein: CASTSTGHFNTGELFF